This entry is about one T cell receptor (beta chain). The data belong to a study of T cell changes during pregnancy in multiple sclerosis. TCRdb's copy holds only in-frame clones and misses some; the assay was immunoSEQ multiplex PCR. Of 55,000 to 75,000 clones listed, 91% are singletons. V was shortened by 5 bases and J by 7 bases, with 10 bases between the two germline ends. The CDR3 spans 12 residues. Per the germline V gene, CDR1 is SGHDT and CDR2 is YYEEEE. The TCR originated in a female donor in good health, enrolled as a control in a pregnancy study. This rearrangement joins TRBV5-6 to TRBJ1-5; D gene uncertain. Sequences were derived from peripheral blood, sampled after pregnancy. As DNA, the CDR3 is TGTGCCAGCAGACGTCTCGGGCAGCCCCAGCATTTT. This translates into CASRRLGQPQHF.